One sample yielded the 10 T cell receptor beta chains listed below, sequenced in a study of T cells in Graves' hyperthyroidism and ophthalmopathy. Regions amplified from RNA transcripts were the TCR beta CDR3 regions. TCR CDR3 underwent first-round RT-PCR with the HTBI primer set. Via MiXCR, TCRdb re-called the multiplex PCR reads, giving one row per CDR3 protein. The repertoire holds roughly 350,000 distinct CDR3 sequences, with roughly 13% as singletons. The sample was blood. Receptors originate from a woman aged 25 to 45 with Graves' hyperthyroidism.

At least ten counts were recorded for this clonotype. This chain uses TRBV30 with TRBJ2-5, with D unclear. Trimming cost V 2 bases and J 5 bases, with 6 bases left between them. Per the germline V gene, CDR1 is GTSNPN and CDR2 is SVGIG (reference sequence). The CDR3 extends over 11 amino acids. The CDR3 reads CAWSSGETQYF. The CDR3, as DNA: TGTGCCTGGAGTTCCGGGGAGACCCAGTACTTC.

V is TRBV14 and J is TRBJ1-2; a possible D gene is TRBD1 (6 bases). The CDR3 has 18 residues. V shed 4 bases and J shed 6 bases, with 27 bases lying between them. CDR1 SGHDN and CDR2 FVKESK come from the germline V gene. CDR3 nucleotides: TGTGCCAGCAGCCTGCTAGGGGGGGGGAATTTTGTTCGTGATGGCTACACCTTC. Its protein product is CASSLLGGGNFVRDGYTF.

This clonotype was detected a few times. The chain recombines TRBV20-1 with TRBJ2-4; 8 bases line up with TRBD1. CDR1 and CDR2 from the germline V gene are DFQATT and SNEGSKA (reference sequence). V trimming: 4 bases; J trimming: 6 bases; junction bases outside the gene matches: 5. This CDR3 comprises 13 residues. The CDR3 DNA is TGCAGTGCTACCGGACAGGGTGGAAACATTCAGTACTTC. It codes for CSATGQGGNIQYF.

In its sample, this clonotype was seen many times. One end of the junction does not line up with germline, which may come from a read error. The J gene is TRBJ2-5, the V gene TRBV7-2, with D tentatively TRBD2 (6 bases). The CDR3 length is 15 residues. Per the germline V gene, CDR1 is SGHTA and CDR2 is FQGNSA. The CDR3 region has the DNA TGTGCCAGCAGCTTCAAAACCCCGAGTGGCGGGACCCAATACTTC. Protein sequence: CASSFKTPSGGTQYF.

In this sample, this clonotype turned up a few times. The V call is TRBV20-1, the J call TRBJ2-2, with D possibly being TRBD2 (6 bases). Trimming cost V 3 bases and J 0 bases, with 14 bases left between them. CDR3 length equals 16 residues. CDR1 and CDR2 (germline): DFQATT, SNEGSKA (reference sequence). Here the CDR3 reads CSASLAGFANTGELFF. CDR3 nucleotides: TGCAGTGCTAGCCTGGCGGGGTTCGCGAACACCGGGGAGCTGTTTTTT.

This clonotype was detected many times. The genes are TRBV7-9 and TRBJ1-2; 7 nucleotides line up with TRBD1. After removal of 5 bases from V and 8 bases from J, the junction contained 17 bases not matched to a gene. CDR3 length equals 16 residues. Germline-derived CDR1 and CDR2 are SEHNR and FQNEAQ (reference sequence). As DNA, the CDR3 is TGTGCCAGCAGCCCTGAGGGGGCCGCCCATGGAGGGGGCTACACCTTC. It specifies CASSPEGAAHGGGYTF.

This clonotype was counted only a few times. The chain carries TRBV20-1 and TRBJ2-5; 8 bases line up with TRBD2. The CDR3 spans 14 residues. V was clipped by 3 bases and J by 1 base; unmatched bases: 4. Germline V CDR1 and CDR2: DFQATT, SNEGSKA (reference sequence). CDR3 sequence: CSASGGAPQETQYF. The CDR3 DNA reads TGCAGTGCTAGCGGGGGGGCGCCCCAAGAGACCCAGTACTTC.

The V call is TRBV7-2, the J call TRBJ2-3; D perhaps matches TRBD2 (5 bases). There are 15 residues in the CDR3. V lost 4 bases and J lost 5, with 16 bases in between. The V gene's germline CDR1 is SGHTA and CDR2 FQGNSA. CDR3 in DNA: TGTGCCAGCAGCTCCCCGGACTCTCGGAGAGATACGCAGTATTTT. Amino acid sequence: CASSSPDSRRDTQYF.

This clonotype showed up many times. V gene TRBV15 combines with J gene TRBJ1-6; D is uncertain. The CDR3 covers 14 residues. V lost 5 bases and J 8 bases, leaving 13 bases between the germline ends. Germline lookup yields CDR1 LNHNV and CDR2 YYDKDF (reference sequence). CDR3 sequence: CATSPDSGHSPLHF. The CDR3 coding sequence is TGTGCCACCAGCCCGGACTCTGGGCATTCACCCCTCCACTTT.

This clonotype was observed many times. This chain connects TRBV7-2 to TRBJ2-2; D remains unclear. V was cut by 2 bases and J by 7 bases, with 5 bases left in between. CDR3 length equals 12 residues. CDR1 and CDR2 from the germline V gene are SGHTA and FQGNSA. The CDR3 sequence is CASSLRVGELFF. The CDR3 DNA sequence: TGTGCCAGCAGCTTACGGGTCGGGGAGCTGTTTTTT.